This is a list of T cell receptor beta chains from one sample in a study of T cell repertoires in cytomegalovirus infection. TCRdb re-derived calls from the reads in MiXCR, one entry per CDR3 protein. The top ten clones hold about 4.5% of a sample with around 300,000 distinct CDR3 sequences, 8% to 9.5% of them seen once. The specimen was PBMCs. All receptors come from a human donor in good health (CMV status not recorded). Some clones in this sample may be carry-over from other donors' samples. Each CDR3 is given with its conserved first and last residue. Fields, in order: J gene, D gene, V gene, clone size, CDR3 protein, CDR3 DNA. A D gene is named only where the DNA matches it firmly. Clone size is not always given. Where it is, it says once, few, many or a class for expanded clones.

TRBJ1-1 TRBD1 TRBV28 NA CASRSTGGAQNTEAFF TGTGCCAGCAGGTCCACAGGGGGCGCGCAGAACACTGAAGCTTTCTTT
TRBJ2-3 TRBD2 TRBV7-9 many CASSPYPWTSGRGRDTQYF TGTGCCAGCAGCCCGTACCCCTGGACTAGCGGGAGAGGAAGAGATACGCAGTATTTT
TRBJ2-6 TRBD2 TRBV7-7 many CASSPRGEGANVLTF TGTGCCAGCAGCCCGCGGGGGGAAGGGGCCAACGTCCTGACTTTC
TRBJ2-1 NA TRBV19 many CASSIGTSWANNEQFF TGTGCCAGTAGTATAGGCACTAGTTGGGCAAACAATGAGCAGTTCTTC
TRBJ2-7 NA TRBV7-6 NA CASSLAENYEQYF TGTGCCAGCAGCTTAGCAGAGAACTACGAGCAGTACTTC
TRBJ2-1 TRBD2 TRBV28 many CASSSHTSGLAGGYNEQFF TGTGCCAGCAGTTCACATACCTCGGGACTAGCGGGAGGTTACAATGAGCAGTTCTTC
TRBJ2-3 NA TRBV7-3 many CASRPGPNRPPDTQYF TGTGCCAGCAGGCCCGGACCTAACCGACCCCCAGATACGCAGTATTTT
TRBJ1-1 TRBD1 TRBV18 NA CASQGQAMAFF TGTGCCAGCCAGGGACAGGCAATGGCTTTCTTT
TRBJ2-3 NA TRBV6-1 many CASKVQESTDTQYF TGTGCCAGCAAAGTTCAGGAGTCCACAGATACGCAGTATTTT
TRBJ2-1 NA TRBV7-2 many CASSLVSREQFF TGTGCCAGCAGCTTAGTCAGTAGAGAGCAGTTCTTC
TRBJ2-1 TRBD2 TRBV5-5 few CASSLSTGTRVNEQFF TGTGCCAGCAGCCTGTCGACCGGGACTAGGGTTAATGAGCAGTTCTTC
TRBJ1-2 NA TRBV19 NA CASTDSTLWYGYTF TGTGCCAGTACCGATTCGACCTTGTGGTATGGCTACACCTTC
TRBJ2-7 TRBD2 TRBV6-6 many CASSYGTGLADPREQYF TGTGCCAGCAGTTACGGAACGGGTCTAGCGGACCCGAGAGAGCAGTACTTC
TRBJ2-5 NA TRBV7-2 many CASSLARGYLQETQYF TGTGCCAGCAGCTTAGCGCGAGGGTACCTCCAAGAGACCCAGTACTTC
TRBJ2-7 TRBD2 TRBV12-3/TRBV12-4 many CASSDRRLATDEQYF TGTGCCAGCAGTGATCGCCGACTAGCGACCGACGAGCAGTACTTC
TRBJ1-1 NA TRBV7-9 NA CASSYSGVKGAFF TGTGCCAGCAGCTACTCCGGGGTTAAGGGAGCTTTCTTT
TRBJ2-6 NA TRBV27 many CASRTAGANVLTF TGTGCCAGCAGAACAGCTGGGGCCAACGTCCTGACTTTC
TRBJ2-5 NA TRBV7-2 many CASSLGASGGPETQYF TGTGCCAGCAGCTTAGGGGCTAGTGGGGGTCCAGAGACCCAGTACTTC
TRBJ2-7 TRBD1 TRBV7-6 few CASSLAPTGAGEQYF TGTGCCAGCAGCTTAGCCCCCACAGGGGCAGGCGAGCAGTACTTC
TRBJ2-7 NA TRBV10-3 few CAISGRGTYEQYF TGTGCCATCAGTGGGCGCGGAACCTACGAGCAGTACTTC
TRBJ2-7 NA TRBV7-2 few CASSPEGTRAYEQYF TGTGCCAGCAGCCCTGAGGGGACGAGGGCCTACGAGCAGTACTTC
TRBJ1-6 NA TRBV27 NA CASSVLRGGVNSPLHF TGTGCCAGCAGTGTACTCAGGGGAGGGGTAAATTCACCCCTCCACTTT
TRBJ1-5 NA TRBV7-2 many CASSLNGGRQPQHF TGTGCCAGCAGCTTAAATGGGGGGCGTCAGCCCCAGCATTTT
TRBJ1-1 NA TRBV3-1 NA CASSQDGPQILNTEAFF TGTGCCAGCAGCCAAGATGGGCCCCAGATATTGAACACTGAAGCTTTCTTT
TRBJ1-2 NA TRBV25-1 many CASSGPLGGNYGYTF TGTGCCAGCAGTGGCCCCCTCGGGGGGAACTATGGCTACACCTTC
TRBJ2-7 NA TRBV19 NA CASSITKGSYEQYF TGTGCCAGTAGTATAACTAAGGGCTCCTACGAGCAGTACTTC
TRBJ2-4 NA TRBV4-3 few CASSQDPGGADLAKNIQYF TGCGCCAGCAGCCAAGATCCTGGGGGCGCGGATTTAGCCAAAAACATTCAGTACTTC
TRBJ2-7 NA TRBV20-1 few CSASPDSVKQYF TGCAGTGCTAGCCCGGATTCAGTCAAGCAGTACTTC
TRBJ2-5 NA TRBV12-3/TRBV12-4 many CASTDLYQETQYF TGTGCCAGCACTGACTTGTACCAAGAGACCCAGTACTTC
TRBJ2-7 NA TRBV5-5 NA CASSLAWRPGQSDYEQYF TGTGCCAGCAGCTTGGCCTGGAGACCGGGACAATCGGACTACGAGCAGTACTTC
TRBJ2-7 NA TRBV28 NA CATTSLGGTASYEQYF TGTGCCACCACAAGCTTGGGGGGAACCGCCTCCTACGAGCAGTACTTC
TRBJ2-7 NA TRBV20-1 few CSASVRDEQYF TGCAGTGCTAGTGTCCGGGACGAGCAGTACTTC
TRBJ2-5 NA TRBV12-3/TRBV12-4 many CASSLAGGRRTQYF TGTGCCAGCAGTTTAGCGGGGGGCCGCAGGACCCAGTACTTC
TRBJ1-1 NA TRBV7-3 NA CASSTRANTEAFF TGTGCCAGCAGCACCCGGGCTAACACTGAAGCTTTCTTT
TRBJ2-7 NA TRBV28 NA CASSFRIYEQYF TGTGCCAGCAGTTTTAGGATCTACGAGCAGTACTTC
TRBJ2-1 NA TRBV7-2 many CASRPIQGVTLYNEQFF TGTGCCAGCAGACCAATACAGGGCGTCACGTTGTACAATGAGCAGTTCTTC